This TCR beta chain originates from a study of Ad26.COV2.S vaccination and SARS-CoV-2 variants. Study background: By the intramuscular route, Ad26.COV2.S was given once, or twice 56 days apart.

Profiling relied on immunoSEQ multiplex PCR, and the TCRdb table lists in-frame clones only, not all of them. The top ten clones hold about 3.1% of a sample with fewer than 300,000 clones, about 89% of them seen once. This clone was found a few times. Sample treatment: roughly 18 received Ad26.COV2.S at low or high dose, single or two shots; about 5 received placebo; per-sample allocation not given. Sampling was performed 63 days after the first vaccine or placebo injection. This specimen was peripheral blood, taken in a trial of Ad26.COV2.S vaccine versus placebo. This sequence originates from a person between 18 and 65 years old who received the Ad26.COV2.S COVID-19 vaccine or a placebo.

CDR3 amino acids: CASSLVDPNTEAFF. For the CDR3, the DNA is TGTGCCAGCAGCTTGGTTGATCCAAACACTGAAGCTTTCTTT. The rearrangement joins TRBV5-4 to TRBJ1-1; D is unresolved. The length of the CDR3 is 14 residues. V was cut by 0 bases and J by 2 bases, with 8 bases left in between. CDR1 SGHNT and CDR2 YYREEE come from the germline V gene (reference sequence).